One T cell receptor (beta chain) is described in this entry. Its antigen is as yet unknown. Unique molecular identifiers featured in how the TCRbeta library was prepared. TCRdb re-called the PCR reads through MiXCR, storing one row per CDR3 protein. The sample holds 98,000 or so distinct CDR3 sequences; 20% to 30% are singletons and the top ten take about 20%. The record originates from a study of T-cell reconstitution after alpha-beta-depleted transplantation in children. Study-level results: Several hundred graft clones that had expanded were reportedly the source of alpha-beta T cells about two months after transplant.

Germline CDR1 and CDR2: SGHTA and FQGNSA. This CDR3 is built from 16 residues. Trimming cost V 1 base and J 7 bases; bases outside gene matches: 10. The rearrangement links TRBV7-2 to TRBJ1-5; 7 bases align to TRBD1. The receptor was derived from a boy under 10 years old with acute lymphoblastic leukemia, due to receive a stem cell transplant. The source was PBMCs, collected before TCRalphabeta/CD19-depleted stem cell transplant. DNA of the CDR3: TGTGCCAGCAGCTTAGTCCAAGTACAGGGGACCCAGCCCCAGCATTTT. Protein product: CASSLVQVQGTQPQHF.